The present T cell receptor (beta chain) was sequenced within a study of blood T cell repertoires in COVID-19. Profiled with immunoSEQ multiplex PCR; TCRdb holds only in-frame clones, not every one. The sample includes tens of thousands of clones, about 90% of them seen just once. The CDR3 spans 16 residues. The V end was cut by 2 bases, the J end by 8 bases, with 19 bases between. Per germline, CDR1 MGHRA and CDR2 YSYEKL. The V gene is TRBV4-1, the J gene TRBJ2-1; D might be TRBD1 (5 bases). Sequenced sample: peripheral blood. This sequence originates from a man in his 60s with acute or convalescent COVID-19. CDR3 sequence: CASSQTWLDILDEQFF. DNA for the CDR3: TGCGCCAGCAGCCAAACCTGGCTGGACATTTTAGATGAGCAGTTCTTC.